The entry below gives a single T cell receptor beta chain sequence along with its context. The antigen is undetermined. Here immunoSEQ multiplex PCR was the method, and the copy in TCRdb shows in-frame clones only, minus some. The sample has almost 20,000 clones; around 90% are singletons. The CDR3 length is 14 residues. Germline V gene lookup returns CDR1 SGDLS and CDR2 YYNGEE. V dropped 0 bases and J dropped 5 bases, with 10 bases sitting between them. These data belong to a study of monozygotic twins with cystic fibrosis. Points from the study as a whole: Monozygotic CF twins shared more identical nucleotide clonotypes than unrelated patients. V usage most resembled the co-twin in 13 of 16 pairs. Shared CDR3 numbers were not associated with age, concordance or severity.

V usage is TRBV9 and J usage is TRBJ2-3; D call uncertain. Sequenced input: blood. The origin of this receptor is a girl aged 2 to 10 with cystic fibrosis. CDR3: CASSVGFIQDTQYF. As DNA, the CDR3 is TGTGCCAGCAGCGTAGGTTTTATTCAAGATACGCAGTATTTT.